The 18 T cell receptor beta chains below all came from one sample that was sequenced in a study of blood T cell repertoires in COVID-19. TCRdb's copy holds only in-frame clones and misses some; the assay was immunoSEQ multiplex PCR. The sample contains some 310,000 clones, over 75% of which appear only once. Sequencing was performed on peripheral blood. These receptors were taken from a man aged 50-59 years with active or convalescent COVID-19.

This clone has only a few counts. The chain couples TRBV11-2 to TRBJ1-2; D remains ambiguous. Per the germline V gene, CDR1 is SGHAT and CDR2 is FQNNGV. This CDR3 is built from 14 residues. V lost 0 bases and J 4 bases, leaving 9 bases between the germline ends. The CDR3 sequence is CASSLDAGVYGYTF. Here the CDR3 DNA reads TGTGCCAGCAGCTTAGATGCAGGCGTCTATGGCTACACCTTC.

The V call is TRBV4-2, the J call TRBJ1-3; no clear D. V was pared by 5 bases and J by 0 bases, with 11 bases between. The CDR3 totals 15 residues. Germline V gene data show CDR1 as LGHNA and CDR2 as YNFKEQ. For the CDR3, the DNA is TGTGCCAGCAGCATCGGTGAAAGCTCTGGAAACACCATATATTTT. It yields the protein CASSIGESSGNTIYF.

This clone was picked up one time. The chain combines TRBV5-1 with TRBJ1-2, with a tentative D call TRBD1 (5 bases). This CDR3 spans 14 amino acids. Deletions cut 4 bases from V and 5 bases from J, with 15 bases between. CDR1 and CDR2 from the germline V gene are SGHRS and YFSETQ. CDR3 in DNA: TGCGCCAGCAGCGCGGGGACGCAACTATATGGCTACACCTTC. Amino acid sequence: CASSAGTQLYGYTF.

There are a few counts of this clone. This sequence joins TRBV11-3 and TRBJ2-7; D call uncertain. This CDR3 has 13 amino acids. Deletions cut 5 bases from V and 7 bases from J, with 15 bases between. CDR1 SGHNT and CDR2 YENEEA come from the germline V gene. CDR3 sequence: CASSQISETEQYF. CDR3 DNA sequence: TGTGCCAGCAGCCAGATATCAGAGACAGAGCAGTACTTC.

J is TRBJ2-2 and V is TRBV5-6, with D possibly being TRBD1 (5 bases). The V end lost 2 bases, the J end lost 7 bases, and 15 bases lay between the germline ends. Germline CDR1 and CDR2: SGHDT and YYEEEE. This CDR3 contains 15 residues. In DNA, the CDR3 is TGTGCCAGCAGCTTTTTTTCCAGGGCAGGCGGGGAGCTGTTTTTT. It is translated as CASSFFSRAGGELFF.

The chain combines TRBV2 with TRBJ2-7, with TRBD2 matching over 9 bases. V dropped 2 bases and J dropped 6; count of bases not matched to a gene: 8. CDR1 and CDR2 (germline): SNHLY, FYNNEI. The CDR3 sequence is 15 residues long. This chain's CDR3 is CASSESGLAGTEQYF. CDR3 nucleotides: TGTGCCAGCAGTGAAAGTGGTCTAGCGGGAACCGAGCAGTACTTC.

This chain links TRBV28 with TRBJ2-7, with 7 bases aligning to TRBD1. The V gene end was trimmed by 6 bases and the J gene end by 4 bases; junction bases not matched to a gene: 12. This CDR3 has 15 amino acids. The germline CDR1 and CDR2 sequences are MDHEN and SYDVKM. The CDR3, as DNA: TGTGCCAGCAGGTTTTCACTAGGGGGCTCGTACGAGCAGTACTTC. It yields the protein CASRFSLGGSYEQYF.

The chain combines TRBV18 with TRBJ1-5, with D tentatively TRBD1 (6 bases). Germline V CDR1 and CDR2: KGHSH, LQKENI. Between the trimmed V and J ends, which lost 8 bases and 5 bases, there was a span of 19 bases. CDR3 length: 15 amino acids. The CDR3 protein is CASRPNAGADQPQHF. As DNA, the CDR3 is TGTGCCAGCCGACCGAATGCGGGGGCCGATCAGCCCCAGCATTTT.

This clone was recorded only once. The chain joins TRBV14 to TRBJ2-2; D is possibly TRBD1 (6 bases). The CDR3 is 14 residues long. Trimming took 4 bases from V and 4 from J, leaving 10 bases between them. Germline V gene sequence: CDR1 SGHDN, CDR2 FVKESK. CDR3 region: CASSLTGFTGELFF. The CDR3 nucleotides read TGTGCCAGCAGCCTAACAGGGTTCACCGGGGAGCTGTTTTTT.

The chain combines TRBV25-1 with TRBJ2-5, with 11 bases aligning to TRBD1. The CDR3 spans 17 residues. Germline CDR1 and CDR2: MGHDK and SYGVNS. The trim removed 6 bases at V and 5 bases at J, leaving 14 bases unmatched. This CDR3 reads CASSALPGQGALETQYF. Written as DNA, the CDR3 is TGTGCCAGCAGCGCCCTTCCAGGACAGGGGGCACTGGAGACCCAGTACTTC.

The chain carries TRBV2 and TRBJ2-2; 8 bases are shared with TRBD1. Germline V gene data show CDR1 as SNHLY and CDR2 as FYNNEI. This CDR3 has 13 residues. Germline trimming cut 7 bases from V and 7 bases from J; bases unmatched to any gene: 5. CDR3 protein: CASNGQGVGELFF. CDR3 nucleotides: TGTGCCAGCAACGGACAGGGCGTCGGGGAGCTGTTTTTT.

This chain links TRBV7-8 with TRBJ1-4; D is uncertain. The CDR3 runs to 13 residues. V was pared by 1 base and J by 8 bases, with 8 bases between. CDR1 SGHVS and CDR2 FQNEAQ come from the germline V gene. In nucleotides, the CDR3 is TGTGCCAGCAGCTTAGACAGAGACGAAAAACTGTTTTTT. It translates to CASSLDRDEKLFF.

The chain carries TRBV15 and TRBJ2-7; D ambiguous. V gave up 0 bases and J gave up 4 bases, with 4 bases separating them. This CDR3 is 12 amino acids long. CDR1 is LNHNV and CDR2 is YYDKDF in the germline V gene (reference sequence). The chain's CDR3 is CATSRDGYEQYF. The CDR3, as DNA: TGTGCCACCAGCAGAGACGGTTACGAGCAGTACTTC.

The chain has TRBV4-2 and TRBJ2-1; the D is unclear. The CDR3 covers 17 residues. Germline CDR1 is LGHNA and CDR2 is YNFKEQ. The V end lost 5 bases, the J end lost 2 bases, and 19 bases lay between the germline ends. The CDR3: CASSYTSSGPPYNEQFF. CDR3 nucleotide sequence: TGTGCCAGCAGCTACACTTCTAGTGGCCCCCCCTACAATGAGCAGTTCTTC.

The chain uses TRBV9 and TRBJ2-7; TRBD1 matches at 8 bases. Per germline, CDR1 SGDLS and CDR2 YYNGEE. The CDR3 is made up of 14 amino acids. V shed 0 bases and J 6 bases; nucleotides not matched to a gene: 5. Here the CDR3 DNA reads TGTGCCAGCAGCGTAGATTCAGGGGGCTTCGAGCAGTACTTC. It yields the protein CASSVDSGGFEQYF. The variable domain in full, with the rest retrieved from reference TRBV9 and TRBJ2-7, is DSGVTQTPKHLITATGQRVTLRCSPRSGDLSVYWYQQSLDQGLQFLIQYYNGEERAKGNILERFSAQQFPDLHSELNLSSLELGDSALYFCASSVDSGGFEQYFGPGTRLTVT.

This clone showed up just once. The chain has TRBV2 and TRBJ1-5; D call uncertain. Germline lookup yields CDR1 SNHLY and CDR2 FYNNEI. Trimming took off 5 bases at V and 6 bases at J, with 14 bases between the two ends. CDR3 length: 14 amino acids. CDR3 bases: TGTGCCAGCAGTCCTTGGAGCCTGGGTCAGCCCCAGCATTTT. Its translation is CASSPWSLGQPQHF.

The chain employs TRBV7-9 and TRBJ1-4; 8 nucleotides align to TRBD1. The length of the CDR3 is 13 residues. With 3 bases clipped from V and 8 bases from J, the junction kept 2 bases outside the gene matches. Germline V gene data show CDR1 as SEHNR and CDR2 as FQNEAQ (reference sequence). The CDR3 nucleotides read TGTGCCAGCAGCTTGGACAGGGTAGAAAAACTGTTTTTT. Translation: CASSLDRVEKLFF.

The chain is built from TRBV2 and TRBJ2-1, with TRBD2 matching 16 bases. Germline CDR1 and CDR2: SNHLY and FYNNEI. The CDR3 consists of 17 residues. The trim removed 1 base at V and 12 bases at J, leaving 9 bases unmatched. CDR3 amino acids: CASSEGGGTSGRAGQFF. In DNA form, the CDR3 reads TGTGCCAGCAGTGAAGGGGGCGGGACTAGCGGGAGGGCCGGGCAGTTCTTC.